A single sample is the source of the 28 T cell receptor beta chains below, sequenced in a study of blood T cell repertoires in COVID-19. Produced via immunoSEQ multiplex PCR; TCRdb's table is partial and in-frame only. Here the sample spans 150,000 to 200,000 clones, about 93% being singletons. Sequenced sample: peripheral blood. The receptors derive from a man aged 50-59 years with acute or convalescent COVID-19.

Details on this clone: At one of its ends the junction is not consistent with the germline gene, which may arise from a read error. The gene calls are TRBV13 and TRBJ1-2; D is undetermined. This CDR3 is 13 amino acids long. Per the germline V gene, CDR1 is PRHDT and CDR2 is FYEKMQ (reference sequence). The DNA for the CDR3 is TGTGCCAGCAGCCTAGGTCCGGTCTATGGCTACACCTTC. This gives the protein CASSLGPVYGYTF.

This chain uses TRBV27 with TRBJ2-7; D is possibly TRBD2 (6 bases). Trimming took off 1 base at V and 6 bases at J, with 13 bases between the two ends. This CDR3 contains 14 residues. Germline V CDR1 and CDR2: MNHEY, SMNVEV (reference sequence). For the CDR3, the DNA is TGTGCCAGCAGTTTATACCCGGGAGTCCCCGAGCAGTACTTC. Translated: CASSLYPGVPEQYF.

The chain links TRBV28 to TRBJ1-5; 8 nucleotides line up with TRBD1. The CDR3 covers 15 residues. Germline assignment: CDR1 MDHEN and CDR2 SYDVKM. Trimming removed 6 bases from V and 4 bases from J; junction bases left unmatched: 8. CDR3 coding DNA: TGTGCCAGCAGATCCTGGACAGGGAAAAATCAGCCCCAGCATTTT. It translates to CASRSWTGKNQPQHF.

This chain joins TRBV19 and TRBJ1-5; D possibly corresponds to TRBD1 (6 bases). V was shortened by 3 bases and J by 4 bases, with 19 bases between the two germline ends. The CDR3 sequence is 17 residues long. Per germline, CDR1 LNHDA and CDR2 SQIVND (reference sequence). CDR3 bases: TGTGCCAGTAGTATGGTCTCAGGGCAGGGGATAAATCAGCCCCAGCATTTT. The encoded protein is CASSMVSGQGINQPQHF. The full variable domain, in which reference TRBV19 and TRBJ1-5 provide the parts outside the CDR3, is DGGITQSPKYLFRKEGQNVTLSCEQNLNHDAMYWYRQDPGQGLRLIYYSQIVNDFQKGDIAEGYSVSREKKESFPLTVTSAQKNPTAFYLCASSMVSGQGINQPQHFGDGTRLSIL.

This clone occurred once. The rearrangement uses TRBV9 and TRBJ2-1, with D maybe TRBD1 (6 bases). This CDR3 comprises 15 residues. Germline loops: CDR1 SGDLS, CDR2 YYNGEE. V was shortened by 3 bases and J by 0 bases, with 10 bases between the two germline ends. In nucleotides, the CDR3 is TGTGCCAGCAGCGGAGGGGGTTCCTCCTACAATGAGCAGTTCTTC. Residues: CASSGGGSSYNEQFF.

V gene TRBV10-3 combines with J gene TRBJ2-1, with D perhaps matching TRBD1 (5 bases). Trimming took off 2 bases at V and 4 bases at J, with 12 bases between the two ends. Germline V gene sequence: CDR1 ENHRY, CDR2 SYGVKD. The CDR3 has 15 residues. This CDR3 reads CAISEEGVFYNEQFF. The CDR3 DNA is TGTGCCATCAGTGAGGAAGGGGTATTTTACAATGAGCAGTTCTTC.

The V call is TRBV6-5, the J call TRBJ1-5, with D maybe TRBD1 (6 bases). Germline V gene sequence: CDR1 MNHEY, CDR2 SVGAGI. This CDR3 region has 15 residues. V was clipped by 8 bases and J by 0 bases, with 14 bases between them. CDR3 region: CASSGTTVSNQPQHF. Here the CDR3 DNA reads TGTGCCAGCTCCGGGACAACCGTTAGCAATCAGCCCCAGCATTTT.

This chain uses TRBV20-1 with TRBJ2-1, with 10 bases aligning to TRBD2. With V trimmed by 6 bases and J by 3 bases, 8 bases remained unmatched. Germline V CDR1 and CDR2: DFQATT, SNEGSKA (reference sequence). The CDR3 has 15 residues. The CDR3 nucleotides read TGCAGTGCAAGTCTCGGGACTAGCGACTACAATGAGCAGTTCTTC. This translates into CSASLGTSDYNEQFF.

This sequence joins TRBV5-1 and TRBJ1-6; 7 bases match TRBD1. With V trimmed by 4 bases and J by 7 bases, 2 bases remained unmatched. Germline V CDR1 and CDR2: SGHRS, YFSETQ. There are 13 residues in the CDR3. The CDR3 loop reads CASSQTGNSPLHF. The CDR3 DNA is TGCGCCAGCAGCCAGACAGGGAATTCACCCCTCCACTTT.

The CDR3 sequence: CASRRGTGGELFF. CDR3 nucleotide sequence: TGTGCCAGCAGAAGAGGTACGGGCGGGGAGCTGTTTTTT. The chain employs TRBV6-5 and TRBJ2-2; D unresolved. Trimming pared 6 bases from V and 7 bases from J, leaving 12 bases between. CDR3 length: 13 amino acids. Germline V lookup: CDR1 MNHEY, CDR2 SVGAGI.

Points on this clone: An end of the junction differs from the germline gene, which may be a read error. The chain combines TRBV5-1 with TRBJ2-5; 8 bases align to TRBD2. The CDR3 consists of 12 residues. Per the germline V gene, CDR1 is SGHRS and CDR2 is YFSETQ. The CDR3 here is CASSWAGTSGDF. The CDR3 DNA sequence: TGCGCCAGCAGCTGGGCCGGGACTAGTGGGGACTTC.

The CDR3 DNA is TGCAGCGTACACAGGGACAATGAGCAGTTCTTC. Translated, it gives CSVHRDNEQFF. The genes are TRBV29-1 and TRBJ2-1, with D possibly TRBD1 on 6 matching bases. Trimming removed 6 bases from V and 5 bases from J, with 8 bases in between. The CDR3 covers 11 residues. Germline assignment: CDR1 SQVTM and CDR2 ANQGSEA.

The rearrangement uses TRBV5-8 and TRBJ2-1, with 13 bases identical to TRBD2. The CDR3 is made up of 17 amino acids. The V and J ends lost 0 bases and 6 bases, in that order; junction bases with no gene match: 6. The germline V gene has CDR1 SGHTS and CDR2 YDEGEE. The CDR3 reads CASSLGLAGGVGNEQFF. CDR3 in DNA: TGTGCCAGCAGCTTGGGACTAGCGGGAGGTGTCGGCAATGAGCAGTTCTTC.

This chain connects TRBV30 to TRBJ1-2; perhaps TRBD1 as D (6 bases). Trimming took 3 bases from V and 1 from J, leaving 24 bases between them. The CDR3 spans 18 residues. Germline CDR1 is GTSNPN and CDR2 is SVGIG (reference sequence). The CDR3 nucleotides are TGTGCCTGGAGGGCCTCCTGGCGGGGGGCGCCGGTTAACTATGGCTACACCTTC. It specifies CAWRASWRGAPVNYGYTF.

This sequence joins TRBV28 and TRBJ1-2; 8 bases line up with TRBD1. V was pared by 6 bases and J by 3 bases, with 3 bases of the junction left unmatched. CDR1 and CDR2 from the germline V gene are MDHEN and SYDVKM. The CDR3 runs to 13 residues. CDR3 bases: TGTGCCAGCAGACCGGGACAGGACTATGGCTACACCTTC. Its translation: CASRPGQDYGYTF.

The chain recombines TRBV7-2 with TRBJ1-3; TRBD1 might be the D (5 bases). Germline V gene lookup returns CDR1 SGHTA and CDR2 FQGNSA. The CDR3 extends over 17 amino acids. Trimming took 0 bases from V and 4 from J, leaving 16 bases between them. The CDR3 region has the DNA TGTGCCAGCAGCTTAGCTGAGGCAGGGAGGCGCGGAAACACCATATATTTT. This gives the protein CASSLAEAGRRGNTIYF.

The CDR3 region has the DNA TGTGCCAGCAGCTTAGCGGGCAGGGGTGGCAATTCACCCCTCCACTTT. Protein product: CASSLAGRGGNSPLHF. The chain couples TRBV11-2 to TRBJ1-6; D is perhaps TRBD1 (6 bases). Trimming stripped 1 base from V and 7 bases from J, with 14 bases between. CDR3 length equals 16 residues. Germline V gene lookup returns CDR1 SGHAT and CDR2 FQNNGV.

J is TRBJ2-3 and V is TRBV30; the D gene is possibly TRBD2 (5 bases). Trimming removed 1 base at V and 1 base at J, with 9 bases between. Germline loops: CDR1 GTSNPN, CDR2 SVGIG (reference sequence). The CDR3 loop spans 14 amino acids. The CDR3 reads CAWSAVSGTDTQYF. The CDR3 region has the DNA TGTGCCTGGAGTGCAGTTAGCGGCACAGATACGCAGTATTTT. The full variable domain, rest sourced from reference TRBV30 and TRBJ2-3, is SQTIHQWPATLVQPVGSPLSLECTVEGTSNPNLYWYRQAAGRGLQLLFYSVGIGQISSEVPQNLSASRPQDRQFILSSKKLLLSDSGFYLCAWSAVSGTDTQYFGPGTRLTVL.

The V gene is TRBV7-3, the J gene TRBJ2-2, with 9 bases fitting TRBD2. Germline V lookup: CDR1 SGHTA, CDR2 FQGTGA. Unmatched junction bases numbered 5, after V lost 5 bases and J lost 1 base. The CDR3 is 16 amino acids. This chain's CDR3 is CASSRRLAVNTGELFF. CDR3 nucleotides: TGTGCCAGCAGCAGGAGACTAGCGGTGAACACCGGGGAGCTGTTTTTT.

This clone was seen just once. The chain employs TRBV13 and TRBJ2-1; TRBD2 matches 12 bases. Germline values: CDR1 PRHDT, CDR2 FYEKMQ (reference sequence). With 4 bases clipped from V and 7 bases from J, the junction kept 11 bases outside the gene matches. CDR3 length equals 17 residues. The CDR3 sequence: CASSYPGLAGLDNEQFF. For the CDR3, the DNA is TGTGCCAGCAGCTACCCTGGACTAGCGGGATTGGATAATGAGCAGTTCTTC.

V and J are TRBV7-8 and TRBJ2-1; 10 bases are a match to TRBD2. J lost 4 bases, V lost 5 bases, and 11 bases had no gene match. This CDR3 spans 17 amino acids. CDR1 is SGHVS and CDR2 is FQNEAQ in the germline V gene. The CDR3 region is CASSPQGGTSAYNEQFF. Written as DNA, the CDR3 is TGTGCCAGCAGCCCCCAGGGGGGGACTAGCGCTTACAATGAGCAGTTCTTC.

In its sample, this clone was seen once. The rearrangement uses TRBV25-1 and TRBJ2-5; TRBD2 agrees at 10 bases. After removal of 2 bases from V and 5 bases from J, the junction contained 2 bases not matched to a gene. Germline V lookup: CDR1 MGHDK, CDR2 SYGVNS. CDR3 size: 14 residues. The CDR3 nucleotides read TGTGCCAGCAGTGAAACAGCGGGAGGGGAGACCCAGTACTTC. Translation gives CASSETAGGETQYF.

The V and J genes are TRBV29-1 and TRBJ1-2; TRBD1 aligns across 10 bases. CDR3 length: 14 residues. Germline V gives CDR1 SQVTM, CDR2 ANQGSEA. V dropped 6 bases and J dropped 8; count of bases not matched to a gene: 12. The CDR3 loop reads CSVPTPTGGEGYTF. In DNA, the CDR3 is TGCAGCGTCCCAACGCCGACAGGGGGCGAGGGCTACACCTTC.

This chain joins TRBV7-2 and TRBJ2-1, with D perhaps TRBD2 (5 bases). The CDR3 is 14 residues long. Germline V CDR1 and CDR2: SGHTA, FQGNSA. V lost 2 bases and J 8 bases, leaving 13 bases between the germline ends. CDR3 loop: CASSLTSSSYEQFF. In DNA, the CDR3 is TGTGCCAGCAGCTTAACTAGTAGTTCGTATGAGCAGTTCTTC.

The chain combines TRBV6-5 with TRBJ2-7, with 9 bases matching TRBD1. The J segment lost 6 bases and the V segment lost 2 bases, leaving 8 bases of the junction unmatched. There are 15 residues in the CDR3. Germline V CDR1 and CDR2: MNHEY, SVGAGI. The CDR3 sequence: CASSYAGTGPSEQYV. CDR3 nucleotide sequence: TGTGCCAGCAGTTACGCCGGGACAGGGCCCTCCGAGCAGTACGTC.

The chain is built from TRBV28 and TRBJ1-1; a weak D match, TRBD1 (5 bases). V was trimmed by 9 bases and J by 3 bases, leaving 8 bases between them. The length of the CDR3 is 11 residues. Germline V lookup: CDR1 MDHEN, CDR2 SYDVKM. The CDR3 DNA is TGTGCCAGTGGGGGGGACACTGAAGCTTTCTTT. This encodes CASGGDTEAFF.

The chain recombines TRBV4-1 with TRBJ2-2; D gene ambiguous. The CDR3 length is 15 residues. CDR1 is MGHRA, CDR2 YSYEKL, per germline. Trimming took off 4 bases at V and 1 base at J, with 10 bases between the two ends. As DNA, the CDR3 is TGCGCCAGCAGCCTAAAAGAACTGAACACCGGGGAGCTGTTTTTT. It encodes CASSLKELNTGELFF.

The chain joins TRBV6-1 to TRBJ2-5; TRBD2 matches 9 bases. This CDR3 comprises 18 residues. Germline-derived CDR1 and CDR2 are MNHNS and SASEGT. After removal of 3 bases from V and 5 bases from J, the junction contained 16 bases not matched to a gene. The CDR3 protein is CASSDGGLARYLRETQYF. The CDR3 nucleotides are TGTGCCAGCAGTGATGGTGGACTAGCGAGATACCTGAGGGAGACCCAGTACTTC.